This is a list of T cell receptor beta chains from one sample in a study of blood T cell repertoires in COVID-19. Sequenced by immunoSEQ multiplex PCR; TCRdb stores in-frame clones only, minus some. Of 40,000 or so clones in the sample, 73% were seen once. The sample was peripheral blood. The receptors originated from a man older than 75 with acute or convalescent COVID-19. The CDR3 runs from the conserved cysteine through the conserved F or W. Only part of the rows carry a size: once, few, many, or a class if the clone is expanded.

V gene,CDR3 length,J gene,clone size,CDR3 protein
TRBV7-7,16,TRBJ2-3,few,CASSLSGTSGYDTQYF
TRBV7-8,13,TRBJ1-5,-,CASSGRGDQPQHF
TRBV6-6,14,TRBJ1-2,once,CASTLQGQYYGYTF
TRBV7-2,13,TRBJ2-1,-,CASSLGTSTEQFF
TRBV6-5,13,TRBJ2-1,many,CASSIGTSGEQFF
TRBV5-1,14,TRBJ2-7,-,CASSLQGSMYEQYF
TRBV3-1/TRBV3-2,14,TRBJ1-6,-,CASSRGGSNSPLHF
TRBV6-5,15,TRBJ1-1,-,CASSSPTGGFTEAFF
TRBV29-1,13,TRBJ2-7,-,CSVGGQALYEQYF
TRBV28,15,TRBJ2-7,-,CASRSPGLKRDEQYF